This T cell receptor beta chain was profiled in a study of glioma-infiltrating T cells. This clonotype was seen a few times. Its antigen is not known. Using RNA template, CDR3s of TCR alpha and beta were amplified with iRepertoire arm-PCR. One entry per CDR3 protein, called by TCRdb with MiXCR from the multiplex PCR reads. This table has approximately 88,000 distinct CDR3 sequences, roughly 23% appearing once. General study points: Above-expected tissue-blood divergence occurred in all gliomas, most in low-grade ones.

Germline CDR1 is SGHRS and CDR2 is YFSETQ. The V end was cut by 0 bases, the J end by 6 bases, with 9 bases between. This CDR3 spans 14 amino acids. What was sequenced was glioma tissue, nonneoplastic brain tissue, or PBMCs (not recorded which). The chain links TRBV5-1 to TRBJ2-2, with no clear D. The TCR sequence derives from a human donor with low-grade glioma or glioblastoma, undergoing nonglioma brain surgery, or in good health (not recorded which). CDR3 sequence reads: CASSLVALPGELFF. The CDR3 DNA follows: TGCGCCAGCAGCTTGGTAGCCCTTCCCGGGGAGCTGTTTTTT.